Following are 17 T cell receptor beta chains from one sample sequenced in a study of T cell responses to AZD1222 COVID-19 vaccine. The assay was immunoSEQ multiplex PCR, and TCRdb's table has in-frame clones only and misses some. The sample records approximately 120,000 clones, roughly 93% being singletons. The material sequenced was peripheral blood, taken on day 0 of AZD1222 vaccination. These receptors all stem from an adult in good health.

The chain recombines TRBV6-5 with TRBJ1-5, with D unresolved. CDR3 length: 14 residues. Trimming took 8 bases from V and 4 from J, leaving 15 bases between them. CDR1 is MNHEY, CDR2 SVGAGI, per germline. CDR3 in amino acids: CASLGPNANQPQHF. The CDR3 DNA sequence: TGTGCCAGCCTTGGGCCCAACGCTAATCAGCCCCAGCATTTT.

V and J are TRBV4-3 and TRBJ2-3, with D uncertain. The CDR3 has 14 amino acids. Trimming shortened V by 0 bases and J by 6 bases, and 10 bases separated the two germline ends. CDR1 is LGHNA and CDR2 is YSLEER in the germline V gene. The chain's CDR3 is CASSQELAPDTQYF. CDR3 sequence (DNA): TGCGCCAGCAGCCAAGAATTAGCCCCCGATACGCAGTATTTT.

This chain links TRBV28 with TRBJ2-7; 9 nucleotides match TRBD1. Trimming took 6 bases from V and 2 from J; bases not matched to a gene: 8. Germline V gene lookup returns CDR1 MDHEN and CDR2 SYDVKM. This CDR3 comprises 15 residues. CDR3 nucleotide sequence: TGTGCCAGCAGAATTCCGGGACAGGGAGCCTACGAGCAGTACTTC. This sequence encodes CASRIPGQGAYEQYF.

The J gene is TRBJ1-1, the V gene TRBV5-1, with D maybe TRBD1 (5 bases). Germline V gene data show CDR1 as SGHRS and CDR2 as YFSETQ. This CDR3 has 13 residues. V lost 4 bases and J 1 base, leaving 8 bases between the germline ends. The CDR3 loop reads CASSPGQNTEAFF. The CDR3 DNA is TGCGCCAGCAGCCCCGGACAGAACACTGAAGCTTTCTTT.

The rearrangement uses TRBV29-1 and TRBJ2-1, with no clear D. CDR3 length equals 11 residues. The germline CDR1 and CDR2 sequences are SQVTM and ANQGSEA. The germline V and J ends were trimmed by 6 bases and 4 bases, with 7 bases remaining between them. The CDR3: CSVITYNEQFF. CDR3 nucleotide sequence: TGCAGCGTCATAACGTACAATGAGCAGTTCTTC.

The chain combines TRBV27 with TRBJ2-6, with D unresolved. CDR3 length: 17 amino acids. Trimming took off 5 bases at V and 2 bases at J, with 16 bases between the two ends. The V gene's germline CDR1 is MNHEY and CDR2 SMNVEV (reference sequence). The CDR3 DNA sequence: TGTGCCAGCAGTAAAAATTTGGGTCGAACTGGGGCCAACGTCCTGACTTTC. This encodes CASSKNLGRTGANVLTF.

This clone is a singleton in its sample. V usage is TRBV11-2 and J usage is TRBJ1-4; D is undetermined. This CDR3 contains 11 residues. Trimming took 3 bases from V and 8 from J, leaving 4 bases between them. Germline CDR1 SGHAT, CDR2 FQNNGV. The CDR3 region is CASSLGEKLFF. CDR3 nucleotide sequence: TGTGCCAGCAGCTTGGGGGAAAAACTGTTTTTT.

The sample holds one count of this clone. The chain has TRBV2 and TRBJ1-2; 8 positions agree with TRBD1. V gave up 6 bases and J gave up 7 bases; unmatched junction bases: 4. This CDR3 has 12 amino acids. Germline-derived CDR1 and CDR2 are SNHLY and FYNNEI. The CDR3 here is CASRSDRAGYTF. CDR3 nucleotide sequence: TGTGCCAGCAGATCGGACAGGGCTGGCTACACCTTC.

CDR3: CASNLGRGSSYEQYF. The DNA of the CDR3 is TGTGCCAGCAACTTAGGGCGGGGTAGCTCCTACGAGCAGTACTTC. The rearrangement joins TRBV2 to TRBJ2-7; tentative D call: TRBD2 (6 bases). The CDR3 length is 15 residues. Germline CDR1 and CDR2: SNHLY and FYNNEI. V was pared by 7 bases and J by 0 bases, with 16 bases between.

This chain joins TRBV27 and TRBJ1-5; D call uncertain. This CDR3 spans 16 amino acids. V gave up 2 bases and J gave up 0 bases, with 11 bases separating them. Germline V CDR1 and CDR2: MNHEY, SMNVEV (reference sequence). The CDR3 protein is CASSLKAAYSNQPQHF. Written as DNA, the CDR3 is TGTGCCAGCAGTTTAAAAGCAGCTTATAGCAATCAGCCCCAGCATTTT.

The chain couples TRBV2 to TRBJ1-2; 8 bases fit TRBD1. Trimming at V came to 6 bases and at J to 0 bases, leaving 6 bases not matched to a gene. The CDR3 is made up of 15 amino acids. Germline CDR1 reads SNHLY; CDR2 reads FYNNEI. For the CDR3, the DNA is TGTGCCAGCAGCGAACAGGGGGGGCCTAACTATGGCTACACCTTC. As protein: CASSEQGGPNYGYTF. Full variable domain (rest looked up from reference TRBV2 and TRBJ1-2): EPEVTQTPSHQVTQMGQEVILRCVPISNHLYFYWYRQILGQKVEFLVSFYNNEISEKSEIFDDQFSVERPDGSNFTLKIRSTKLEDSAMYFCASSEQGGPNYGYTFGSGTRLTVV.

This rearrangement joins TRBV28 to TRBJ1-3, with 10 bases fitting TRBD1. This CDR3 comprises 17 residues. V was clipped by 4 bases and J by 0 bases; unmatched bases: 6. Germline V gene sequence: CDR1 MDHEN, CDR2 SYDVKM. This CDR3 is CASSWGQGLSSGNTIYF. DNA of the CDR3: TGTGCCAGCAGTTGGGGACAGGGGCTGAGCTCTGGAAACACCATATATTTT.

The V and J genes are TRBV7-8 and TRBJ2-5; weak D call: TRBD1 (6 bases). The V end was cut by 2 bases, the J end by 1 base, with 11 bases between. CDR3 length: 15 amino acids. Germline assignment: CDR1 SGHVS and CDR2 FQNEAQ. DNA of the CDR3: TGTGCCAGCAGCTTAAAGGACAGTTCCCAAGAGACCCAGTACTTC. Protein product: CASSLKDSSQETQYF.

V is TRBV9 and J is TRBJ1-1; D is perhaps TRBD1 (6 bases). Deletions cut 0 bases from V and 0 bases from J, with 6 bases between. In germline, CDR1 is SGDLS, CDR2 YYNGEE. CDR3 length: 14 amino acids. The CDR3 sequence: CASSVGTVNTEAFF. CDR3 coding DNA: TGTGCCAGCAGCGTAGGGACAGTGAACACTGAAGCTTTCTTT.

V usage is TRBV18 and J usage is TRBJ1-5; no firm D call. Germline-derived CDR1 and CDR2 are KGHSH and LQKENI. Trimming pared 0 bases from V and 7 bases from J, leaving 13 bases between. CDR3 length: 15 amino acids. The CDR3 spells CASSPPGGEGQPQHF. The CDR3, as DNA: TGTGCCAGCTCACCACCGGGCGGGGAAGGCCAGCCCCAGCATTTT.

The chain recombines TRBV5-4 with TRBJ2-3; tentatively, D is TRBD2 (6 bases). The V end was cut by 3 bases, the J end by 0 bases, with 17 bases between. This CDR3 is built from 17 residues. Germline assignment: CDR1 SGHNT and CDR2 YYREEE (reference sequence). The CDR3 coding sequence is TGTGCCAGCAGCTCTCGGGACTTACAGCCTAGCACAGATACGCAGTATTTT. Protein: CASSSRDLQPSTDTQYF.

This chain links TRBV7-2 with TRBJ2-2; 15 bases fit TRBD2. The CDR3 is 16 residues long. Germline V gives CDR1 SGHTA, CDR2 FQGNSA. Losses at the gene ends were 4 bases for V and 4 bases for J; bases not matched to a gene: 1. CDR3: CASSWGLAGGTGELFF. DNA for the CDR3: TGTGCCAGCAGCTGGGGACTAGCGGGGGGCACCGGGGAGCTGTTTTTT.